The entry below gives a single T cell receptor beta chain sequence along with its context. What it binds is not known. The sample belongs to a study of T-cell reconstitution after alpha-beta-depleted transplantation in children. Preparation of the TCRbeta library involved a method that used unique molecular identifiers. One entry per CDR3 protein results from TCRdb running MiXCR on the PCR reads. The sample records a few hundred thousand distinct CDR3 sequences, around 27% being singletons. Study-level results: Some patients' high day-60 TCRbeta diversity was traced to surviving recipient T cells and thymic progenitors.

Sequencing was performed on PBMCs, taken before TCRalphabeta/CD19-depleted stem cell transplant. This clonotype originated in a boy younger than two with Wiskott-Aldrich syndrome, due to receive a stem cell transplant.

CDR3 in amino acids: CASSVEVGSEQFF. CDR3 nucleotides: TGTGCCAGCAGCGTAGAGGTGGGAAGTGAGCAGTTCTTC. The rearrangement joins TRBV9 to TRBJ2-1, with D hard to call. Looked up from germline, CDR1 is SGDLS and CDR2 is YYNGEE. The germline V and J ends were trimmed by 0 bases and 9 bases, with 10 bases remaining between them. CDR3 length equals 13 residues.